Given below is one T cell receptor beta chain in context. Trimming cost V 4 bases and J 1 base; bases outside gene matches: 22. This CDR3 region has 21 residues. Germline CDR1 reads SGDLS; CDR2 reads YYNGEE. In the study's own analysis: It was from reference gene primer amplification that nucleated cell counts were estimated. Measured with immunoSEQ multiplex PCR; TCRdb has only the in-frame clones, and not every one. V and J calls and clone size are as listed in that table; D and trimming were resolved from the DNA. The table lists just over 150,000 clones, approximately 80% of them singletons. This sample stems from a study of blood T cell repertoires in COVID-19. Study in general: Sample material is recorded as cDNA or gDNA derived from T cells, B-cell-depleted T cells, or PBMCs.

The chain is built from TRBV9 and TRBJ1-2, with TRBD1 matching 10 bases. Sequencing was performed on peripheral blood. The TCR originated in a woman between 50 and 59 years old with acute or convalescent COVID-19. CDR3: CASSSTGQGGNGINFNYGYTF. CDR3 sequence (DNA): TGTGCCAGCAGCTCGACCGGACAGGGGGGAAATGGAATAAACTTTAACTATGGCTACACCTTC.